Below, 2 T cell receptor beta chains from the same sample are listed, as sequenced in a study of T-cell reconstitution after alpha-beta-depleted transplantation in children. The authors prepared the TCRbeta library with unique molecular identifiers. TCRdb processed the PCR reads anew with MiXCR; each CDR3 protein has one entry. Here the sample spans approximately 44,000 distinct CDR3 sequences, 5.5% to 7.5% being singletons. Sequenced here: PBMCs, mostly from graft donor cells, sampled 60 days after TCRalphabeta/CD19-depleted stem cell transplant. All receptors come from a female patient aged 2 to 10 who had a stem cell transplant for aplastic anemia, so the T cells may come from the graft donor.

V gene TRBV7-9 combines with J gene TRBJ2-3, with TRBD2 identical over 9 bases. This CDR3 is built from 17 residues. Germline-derived CDR1 and CDR2 are SEHNR and FQNEAQ (reference sequence). The V and J ends lost 0 bases and 2 bases, in that order; junction bases with no gene match: 6. CDR3: CASSLAGLAGSTDTQYF. The CDR3 DNA reads as TGTGCCAGCAGCTTAGCGGGGCTAGCGGGGTCCACAGATACGCAGTATTTT.

Only a few counts were recorded for this clonotype. The genes are TRBV28 and TRBJ2-1; the D gene could be TRBD1 or TRBD2 (6 bases each). The CDR3 sequence is 16 residues long. Trimming pared 3 bases from V and 6 bases from J, leaving 18 bases between. Germline CDR1 reads MDHEN; CDR2 reads SYDVKM. Here the CDR3 DNA reads TGTGCCAGCAGTTTGGGGGGTGGGGGCGATTTCAATGAGCAGTTCTTC. Protein: CASSLGGGGDFNEQFF.